Sequencing of this T cell receptor beta chain was carried out in a study of a mutant IDH1 vaccine in newly diagnosed glioma. Study-wide background: Beginning 4-6 weeks after radiotherapy alone, or with temozolomide cycles, vaccination took place. Beforehand, treatment had been radiotherapy, temozolomide, or both; the majority received both. Findings and limits, study-wide: Vaccine-induced immune responses were detected in about 93% of patients. Any relationship between pseudoprogression and changes in top peripheral T cell clonotypes seemed absent.

The repertoire was sequenced with immunoSEQ multiplex PCR; TCRdb's copy has only in-frame clones and lacks some. The repertoire holds some 25,000 clones, about 78% seen once, with approximately 9% in the top ten. As for time point: week 11, during vaccination. Topical imiquimod accompanied each vaccine dose, which consisted of 300 ug of mutant IDH1 20-mer peptide. With respect to this clone: The antigen is not known.

Germline V CDR1 and CDR2: MGHRA, YSYEKL. V was shortened by 1 base and J by 1 base, with 7 bases between the two germline ends. This CDR3 is built from 14 residues. The chain carries TRBV4-1 and TRBJ1-1, with D hard to call. This clonotype was obtained from a woman between 18 and 29 years old with glioma. The sample consisted of PBMCs, taken from a glioma patient whose treatment included an IDH1 peptide vaccine. In nucleotides, the CDR3 is TGCGCCAGCAGCCAAGGACCCCGGAACACTGAAGCTTTCTTT. Translated: CASSQGPRNTEAFF.